This T cell receptor beta chain came from a study of cytomegalovirus exposure and HLA in healthy donors. This clone showed up just a few times. PCR involved 60 Vbeta and 13 Jbeta primers. Clones were sequenced by immunoSEQ multiplex PCR, and TCRdb holds only the in-frame ones, with some missing. The sample has 100,000 to 150,000 clones, 75% to 85% seen once. V trimming: 6 bases; J trimming: 3 bases; junction bases outside the gene matches: 7. This CDR3 contains 16 residues. CDR1 is SNHLY, CDR2 FYNNEI, per germline. The V and J genes are TRBV2 and TRBJ2-1; 11 bases match TRBD2. This TCR derives from a girl aged 2-15 years in good health and CMV-seronegative. Sequenced: PBMCs. CDR3 nucleotides: TGTGCCAGCAGGAGGGCCGGGACTAGCGGCTACAATGAGCAGTTCTTC. Its translation: CASRRAGTSGYNEQFF.